The 14 T cell receptor beta chains given below trace back to one sample, sequenced in a study of Ad26.COV2.S vaccination and SARS-CoV-2 variants. Documented treatment: 15 to 20 received Ad26.COV2.S at low or high dose, single or two shots; 5 received placebo; per-sample allocation not given. Samples were taken on day 63 after the first vaccine or placebo injection. Profiled with immunoSEQ multiplex PCR; TCRdb holds only in-frame clones, not every one. This sample has under 400,000 clones, with roughly 84% found just once. This material consisted of peripheral blood, taken in a trial of Ad26.COV2.S vaccine versus placebo. Receptors were obtained from a person between 18 and 65 years old who received the Ad26.COV2.S COVID-19 vaccine or a placebo.

In regard to this clone: Within the sample, other DNA sequences also encode this same CDR3. V usage is TRBV19 and J usage is TRBJ1-1; D remains ambiguous. Per the germline V gene, CDR1 is LNHDA and CDR2 is SQIVND (reference sequence). CDR3 length: 13 amino acids. The V and J ends lost 1 base and 0 bases respectively, with 3 bases between them. The CDR3 reads CASSIGMNTEAFF. CDR3 nucleotide sequence: TGTGCCAGTAGTATAGGGATGAACACTGAAGCTTTCTTT.

The rearrangement links TRBV27 to TRBJ1-5, with 7 nucleotides matching TRBD1. The CDR3 sequence is 16 residues long. J lost 5 bases, V lost 5 bases, and 12 bases had no gene match. Germline values: CDR1 MNHEY, CDR2 SMNVEV (reference sequence). CDR3 sequence (DNA): TGTGCCAGCAGTCTCAGTCCAGGGGGGCCTCATCAGCCCCAGCATTTT. Protein: CASSLSPGGPHQPQHF.

This clone was detected once. J is TRBJ1-5 and V is TRBV6-2 or TRBV6-3; 9 nucleotides match TRBD1. V lost 6 bases, J lost 2 bases, and 8 bases stayed unmatched. Germline V gene lookup returns CDR1 MNHEY and CDR2 SVGEGT. The CDR3 length is 16 residues. The CDR3 nucleotides are TGTGCCAGCAGCCACTACCGACAGGGGGGCAATCAGCCCCAGCATTTT. Its translation: CASSHYRQGGNQPQHF.

The DNA for the CDR3 is TGTGCCAGCAGCCCCGGGACAGGGCCTTCCTACGAGCAGTACTTC. Translation: CASSPGTGPSYEQYF. The gene calls are TRBV27 and TRBJ2-7, with 9 positions matching TRBD1. Unmatched junction bases numbered 7, after V lost 6 bases and J lost 1 base. CDR1 MNHEY and CDR2 SMNVEV come from the germline V gene (reference sequence). CDR3 length: 15 residues.

CDR3 in DNA: TGCGCCAGCAGCCAAACTCCGAAAAGCTGGGTCTTGGCGATCTACGAGCAGTACTTC. Its translation is CASSQTPKSWVLAIYEQYF. The gene calls are TRBV4-1 and TRBJ2-7; D is unresolved. This CDR3 has 19 residues. V dropped 2 bases and J dropped 3 bases, with 26 bases sitting between them. Germline CDR1 reads MGHRA; CDR2 reads YSYEKL.

This chain connects TRBV3-1 (or the pseudogene TRBV3-2) to TRBJ1-1, with D possibly TRBD1 on 5 matching bases. V lost 0 bases and J 11 bases, leaving 10 bases between the germline ends. The CDR3 contains 12 residues. Germline V gene sequence: CDR1 LGHDT, CDR2 YNNKEL (reference sequence). The DNA of the CDR3 is TGTGCCAGCAGCCAAGAAAGAGGGGAGGCTTTCTTT. Encoded protein: CASSQERGEAFF.

The chain combines TRBV29-1 with TRBJ2-1, with D tentatively TRBD2 (6 bases). V dropped 4 bases and J dropped 7 bases, with 32 bases sitting between them. This CDR3 region has 19 residues. The V gene's germline CDR1 is SQVTM and CDR2 ANQGSEA. The CDR3 spells CSVVGVRVLDSRGRNEQFF. In nucleotides, the CDR3 is TGCAGCGTTGTCGGCGTAAGGGTTTTGGACTCACGAGGGAGGAATGAGCAGTTCTTC.

The gene calls are TRBV14 and TRBJ2-3; perhaps D is TRBD1 or TRBD2 (5 bases each). CDR1 is SGHDN, CDR2 FVKESK, per germline. V lost 1 base and J lost 7, with 9 bases in between. This CDR3 is built from 13 residues. This CDR3 reads CASSQVGGHTQYF. The CDR3 DNA is TGTGCCAGCAGCCAAGTTGGGGGACATACGCAGTATTTT.

V usage is TRBV19 and J usage is TRBJ2-3; D remains unclear. Germline CDR1 is LNHDA and CDR2 is SQIVND (reference sequence). CDR3 length: 14 residues. V lost 3 bases and J 5 bases, leaving 12 bases between the germline ends. CDR3: CASSIQVTGDTQYF. In DNA, the CDR3 is TGTGCCAGTAGTATTCAAGTAACGGGAGATACGCAGTATTTT.

The CDR3 protein is CASSQYGTYRAGELFF. The DNA for the CDR3 is TGTGCCAGCAGCCAATACGGGACCTATAGGGCCGGGGAGCTGTTTTTT. The chain has TRBV3-1 (or the pseudogene TRBV3-2) and TRBJ2-2; possibly TRBD1 or TRBD2 for D (5 bases each). V was trimmed by 2 bases and J by 6 bases, leaving 16 bases between them. CDR1 LGHDT and CDR2 YNNKEL come from the germline V gene (reference sequence). This CDR3 has 16 residues.

The V and J genes are TRBV3-1 (or the pseudogene TRBV3-2) and TRBJ2-3; TRBD2 aligns across 11 bases. The trim removed 8 bases at V and 1 base at J, leaving 5 bases unmatched. Germline V CDR1 and CDR2: LGHDT, YNNKEL (reference sequence). The CDR3 covers 15 residues. Here the CDR3 DNA reads TGTGCCAGCCTCCCTAGCGGGGGGCGCACAGATACGCAGTATTTT. It yields the protein CASLPSGGRTDTQYF.

This chain links TRBV4-1 with TRBJ1-5; D unclear. The germline CDR1 and CDR2 sequences are MGHRA and YSYEKL. This CDR3 is 15 amino acids long. Trimming took off 4 bases at V and 2 bases at J, with 12 bases between the two ends. This chain's CDR3 is CASSPVPGGNQPQHF. In DNA, the CDR3 is TGCGCCAGCAGCCCCGTCCCCGGGGGCAATCAGCCCCAGCATTTT.

The V gene is TRBV7-3, the J gene TRBJ1-1; 9 nucleotides agree with TRBD1. Germline loops: CDR1 SGHTA, CDR2 FQGTGA. The junction had 6 bases not matched to a gene; V was cut back by 5 bases and J by 5 bases. The CDR3 is 14 amino acids. CDR3 protein: CASSPTGGETEAFF. CDR3 coding DNA: TGTGCCAGCAGCCCCACAGGGGGCGAGACTGAAGCTTTCTTT.

V gene TRBV27 combines with J gene TRBJ2-1, with 11 bases that match TRBD2. CDR3 length: 17 amino acids. CDR1 is MNHEY, CDR2 SMNVEV, per germline (reference sequence). The V and J ends lost 2 bases and 7 bases, in that order; junction bases with no gene match: 10. The CDR3 nucleotides read TGTGCCAGCAGTTTACGATTTAGCGGGGGGGCCTCGAATGAGCAGTTCTTC. It translates to CASSLRFSGGASNEQFF.